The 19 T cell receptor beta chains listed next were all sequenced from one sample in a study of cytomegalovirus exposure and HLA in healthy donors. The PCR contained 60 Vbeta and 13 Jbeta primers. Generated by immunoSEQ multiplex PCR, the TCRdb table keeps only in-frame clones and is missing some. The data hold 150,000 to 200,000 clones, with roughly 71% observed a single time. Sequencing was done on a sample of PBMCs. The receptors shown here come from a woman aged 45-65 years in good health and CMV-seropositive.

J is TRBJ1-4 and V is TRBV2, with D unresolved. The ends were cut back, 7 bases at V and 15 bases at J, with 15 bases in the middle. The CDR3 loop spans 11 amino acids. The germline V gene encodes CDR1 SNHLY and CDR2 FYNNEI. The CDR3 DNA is TGTGCCAGCATTTCGACCGGAGCGGTGTTTTTT. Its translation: CASISTGAVFF.

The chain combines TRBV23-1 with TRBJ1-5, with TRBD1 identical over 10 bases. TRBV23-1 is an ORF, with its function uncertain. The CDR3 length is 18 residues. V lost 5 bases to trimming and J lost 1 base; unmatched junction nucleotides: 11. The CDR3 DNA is TGCGCCAGCAGTGTATCCCGGACAGGGGGAATAAGCAATCAGCCCCAGCATTTT. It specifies CASSVSRTGGISNQPQHF.

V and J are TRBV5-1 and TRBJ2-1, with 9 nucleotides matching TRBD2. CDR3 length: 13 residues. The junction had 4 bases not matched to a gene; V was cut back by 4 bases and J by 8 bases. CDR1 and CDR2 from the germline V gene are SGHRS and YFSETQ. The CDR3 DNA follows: TGCGCCAGCAGCAACCTAGCGGGGTATGAGCAGTTCTTC. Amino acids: CASSNLAGYEQFF.

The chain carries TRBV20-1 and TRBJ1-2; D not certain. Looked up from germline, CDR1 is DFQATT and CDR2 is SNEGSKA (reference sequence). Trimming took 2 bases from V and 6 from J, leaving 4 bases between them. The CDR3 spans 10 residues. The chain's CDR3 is CSARTDGYTF. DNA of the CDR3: TGCAGTGCTAGAACGGATGGCTACACCTTC.

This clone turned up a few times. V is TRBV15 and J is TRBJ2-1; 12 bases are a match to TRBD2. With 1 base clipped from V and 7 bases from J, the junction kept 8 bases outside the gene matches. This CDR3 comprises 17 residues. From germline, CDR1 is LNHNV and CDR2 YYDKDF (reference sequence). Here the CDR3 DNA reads TGTGCCACCAGCAGAGCCCGCCTAGCGGGGGGGCCGAATGAGCAGTTCTTC. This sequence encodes CATSRARLAGGPNEQFF.

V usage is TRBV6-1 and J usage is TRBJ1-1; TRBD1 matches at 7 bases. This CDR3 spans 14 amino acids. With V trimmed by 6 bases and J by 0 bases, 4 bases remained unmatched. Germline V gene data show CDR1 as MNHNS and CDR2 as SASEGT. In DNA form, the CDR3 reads TGTGCCAGCAGGACAGGGTTAATGAACACTGAAGCTTTCTTT. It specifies CASRTGLMNTEAFF.

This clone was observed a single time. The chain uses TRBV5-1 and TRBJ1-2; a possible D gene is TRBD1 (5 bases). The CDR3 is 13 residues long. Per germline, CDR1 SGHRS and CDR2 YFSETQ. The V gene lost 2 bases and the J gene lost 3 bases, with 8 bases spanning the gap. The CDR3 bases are TGCGCCAGCAGCTTAACAGGAGACTATGGCTACACCTTC. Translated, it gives CASSLTGDYGYTF.

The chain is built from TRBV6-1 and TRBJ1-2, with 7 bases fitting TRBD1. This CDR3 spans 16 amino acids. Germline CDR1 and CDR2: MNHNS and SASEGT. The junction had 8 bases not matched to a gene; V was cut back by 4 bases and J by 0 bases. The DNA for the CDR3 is TGTGCCAGCAGTGCCCGACAGGGCAAAGCTAACTATGGCTACACCTTC. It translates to CASSARQGKANYGYTF.

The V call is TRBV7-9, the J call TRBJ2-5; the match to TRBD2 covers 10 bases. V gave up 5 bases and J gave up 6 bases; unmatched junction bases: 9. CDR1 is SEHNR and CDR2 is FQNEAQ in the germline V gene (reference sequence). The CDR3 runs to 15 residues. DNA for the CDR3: TGTGCCAGCAGCCCGCCGGGACTAGCGATAAAGACCCAGTACTTC. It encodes CASSPPGLAIKTQYF.

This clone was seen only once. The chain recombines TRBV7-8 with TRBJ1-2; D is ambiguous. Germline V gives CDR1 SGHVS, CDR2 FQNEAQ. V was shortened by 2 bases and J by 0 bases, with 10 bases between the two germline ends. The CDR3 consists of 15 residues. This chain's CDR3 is CASSLTGMANYGYTF. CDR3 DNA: TGTGCCAGCAGCTTAACCGGGATGGCTAACTATGGCTACACCTTC. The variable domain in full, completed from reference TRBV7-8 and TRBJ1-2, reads GAGVSQSPRYKVAKRGQDVALRCDPISGHVSLFWYQQALGQGPEFLTYFQNEAQLDKSGLPSDRFFAERPEGSVSTLKIQRTQQEDSAVYLCASSLTGMANYGYTFGSGTRLTVV.

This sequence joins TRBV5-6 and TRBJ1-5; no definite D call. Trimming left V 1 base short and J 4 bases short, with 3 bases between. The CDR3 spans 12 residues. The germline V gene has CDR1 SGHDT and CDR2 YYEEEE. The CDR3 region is CASSLSNQPQHF. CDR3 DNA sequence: TGTGCCAGCAGCTTGTCGAATCAGCCCCAGCATTTT.

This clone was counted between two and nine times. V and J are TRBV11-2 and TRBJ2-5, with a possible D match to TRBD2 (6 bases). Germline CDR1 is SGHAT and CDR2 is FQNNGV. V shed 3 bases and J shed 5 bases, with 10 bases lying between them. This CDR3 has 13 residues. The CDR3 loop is CASSLGAGETQYF. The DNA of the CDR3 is TGTGCCAGCAGCTTGGGTGCGGGGGAGACCCAGTACTTC.

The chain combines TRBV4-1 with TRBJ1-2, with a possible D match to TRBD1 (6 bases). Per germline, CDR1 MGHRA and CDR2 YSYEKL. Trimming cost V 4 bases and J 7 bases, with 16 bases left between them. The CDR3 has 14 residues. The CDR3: CASSLTGWSGGYTF. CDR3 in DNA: TGCGCCAGCAGCCTAACAGGGTGGTCCGGTGGCTACACCTTC.

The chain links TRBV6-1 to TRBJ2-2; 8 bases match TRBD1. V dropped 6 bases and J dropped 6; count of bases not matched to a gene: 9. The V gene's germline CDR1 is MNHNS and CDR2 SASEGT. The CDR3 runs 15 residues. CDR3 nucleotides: TGTGCCAGCAGCAGCAGGGGGCTATTATCCGGGGAGCTGTTTTTT. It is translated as CASSSRGLLSGELFF.

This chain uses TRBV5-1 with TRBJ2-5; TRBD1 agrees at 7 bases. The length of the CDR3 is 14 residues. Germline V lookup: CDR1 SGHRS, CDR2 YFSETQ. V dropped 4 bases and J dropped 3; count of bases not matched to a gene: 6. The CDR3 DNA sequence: TGCGCCAGCAGCCGCACCGGGACAGAAGAGACCCAGTACTTC. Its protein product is CASSRTGTEETQYF.

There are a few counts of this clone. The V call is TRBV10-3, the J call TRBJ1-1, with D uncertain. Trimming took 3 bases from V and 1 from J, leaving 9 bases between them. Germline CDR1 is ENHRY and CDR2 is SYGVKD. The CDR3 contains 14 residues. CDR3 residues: CAISDARWNTEAFF. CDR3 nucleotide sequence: TGTGCCATCAGTGACGCTCGGTGGAACACTGAAGCTTTCTTT.

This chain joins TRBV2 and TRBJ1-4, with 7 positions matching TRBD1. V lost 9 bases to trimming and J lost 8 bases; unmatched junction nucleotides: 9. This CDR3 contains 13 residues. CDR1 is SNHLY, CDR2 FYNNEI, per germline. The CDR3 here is CASSDREREKLFF. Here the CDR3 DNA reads TGTGCCAGTTCTGACAGGGAACGGGAAAAACTGTTTTTT. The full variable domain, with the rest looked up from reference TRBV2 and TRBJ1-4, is EPEVTQTPSHQVTQMGQEVILRCVPISNHLYFYWYRQILGQKVEFLVSFYNNEISEKSEIFDDQFSVERPDGSNFTLKIRSTKLEDSAMYFCASSDREREKLFFGSGTQLSVL.

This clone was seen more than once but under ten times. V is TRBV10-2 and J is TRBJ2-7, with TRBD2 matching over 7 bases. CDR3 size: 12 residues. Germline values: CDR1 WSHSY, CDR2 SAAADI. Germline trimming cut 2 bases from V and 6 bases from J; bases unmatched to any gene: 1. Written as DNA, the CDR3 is TGCGCCAGCAGTGAGGGACTAGGCGAGCAGTACTTC. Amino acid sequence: CASSEGLGEQYF.

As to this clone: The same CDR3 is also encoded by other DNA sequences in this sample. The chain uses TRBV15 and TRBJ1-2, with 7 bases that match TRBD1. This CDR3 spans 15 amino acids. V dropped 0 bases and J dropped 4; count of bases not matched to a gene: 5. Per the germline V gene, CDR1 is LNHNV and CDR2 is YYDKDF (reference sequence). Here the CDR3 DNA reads TGTGCCACCAGCAGAGATTCACAGGGGAGCTATGGCTACACCTTC. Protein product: CATSRDSQGSYGYTF. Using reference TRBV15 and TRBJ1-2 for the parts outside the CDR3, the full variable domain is DAMVIQNPRYQVTQFGKPVTLSCSQTLNHNVMYWYQQKSSQAPKLLFHYYDKDFNNEADTPDNFQSRRPNTSFCFLDIRSPGLGDTAMYLCATSRDSQGSYGYTFGSGTRLTVV.